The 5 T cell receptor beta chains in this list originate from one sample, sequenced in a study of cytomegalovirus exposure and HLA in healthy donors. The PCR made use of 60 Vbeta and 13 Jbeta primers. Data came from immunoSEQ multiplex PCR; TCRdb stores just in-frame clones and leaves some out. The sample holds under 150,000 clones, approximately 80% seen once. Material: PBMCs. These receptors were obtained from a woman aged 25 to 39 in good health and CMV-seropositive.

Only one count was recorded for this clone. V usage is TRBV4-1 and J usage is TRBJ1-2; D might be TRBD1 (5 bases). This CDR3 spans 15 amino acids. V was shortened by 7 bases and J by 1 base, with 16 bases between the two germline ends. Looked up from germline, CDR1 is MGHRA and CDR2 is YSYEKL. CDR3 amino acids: CASTSGQGLNYGYTF. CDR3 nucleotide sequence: TGCGCCAGCACCTCCGGGCAGGGCCTTAACTATGGCTACACCTTC.

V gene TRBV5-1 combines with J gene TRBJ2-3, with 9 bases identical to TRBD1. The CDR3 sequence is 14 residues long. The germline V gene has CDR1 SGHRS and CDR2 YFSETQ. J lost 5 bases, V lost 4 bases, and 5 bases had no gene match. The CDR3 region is CASSTGTGIDTQYF. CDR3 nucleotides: TGCGCCAGCAGCACAGGGACAGGGATAGATACGCAGTATTTT.

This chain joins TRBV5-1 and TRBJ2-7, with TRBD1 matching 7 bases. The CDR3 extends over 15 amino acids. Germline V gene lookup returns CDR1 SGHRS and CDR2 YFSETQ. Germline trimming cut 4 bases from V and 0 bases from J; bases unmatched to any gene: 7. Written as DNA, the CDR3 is TGCGCCAGCAGCCGCCTAGGGACAGACTCCTACGAGCAGTACTTC. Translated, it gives CASSRLGTDSYEQYF.

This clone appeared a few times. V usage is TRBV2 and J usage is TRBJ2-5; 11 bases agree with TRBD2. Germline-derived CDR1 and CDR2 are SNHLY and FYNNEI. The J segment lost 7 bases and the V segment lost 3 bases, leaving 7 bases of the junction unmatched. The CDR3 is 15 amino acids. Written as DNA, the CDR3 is TGTGCCAGCAGTGAGGTAGCGGGGGGGCCAGGGACCCAGTACTTC. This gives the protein CASSEVAGGPGTQYF. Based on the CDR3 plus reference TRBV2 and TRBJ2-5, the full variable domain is EPEVTQTPSHQVTQMGQEVILRCVPISNHLYFYWYRQILGQKVEFLVSFYNNEISEKSEIFDDQFSVERPDGSNFTLKIRSTKLEDSAMYFCASSEVAGGPGTQYFGPGTRLLVL.

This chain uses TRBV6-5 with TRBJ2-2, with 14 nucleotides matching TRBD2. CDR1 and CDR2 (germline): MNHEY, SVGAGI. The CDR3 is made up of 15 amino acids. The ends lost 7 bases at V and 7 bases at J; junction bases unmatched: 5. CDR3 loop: CASTEGLAGVGELFF. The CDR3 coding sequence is TGTGCCAGCACCGAGGGACTAGCGGGGGTCGGGGAGCTGTTTTTT.